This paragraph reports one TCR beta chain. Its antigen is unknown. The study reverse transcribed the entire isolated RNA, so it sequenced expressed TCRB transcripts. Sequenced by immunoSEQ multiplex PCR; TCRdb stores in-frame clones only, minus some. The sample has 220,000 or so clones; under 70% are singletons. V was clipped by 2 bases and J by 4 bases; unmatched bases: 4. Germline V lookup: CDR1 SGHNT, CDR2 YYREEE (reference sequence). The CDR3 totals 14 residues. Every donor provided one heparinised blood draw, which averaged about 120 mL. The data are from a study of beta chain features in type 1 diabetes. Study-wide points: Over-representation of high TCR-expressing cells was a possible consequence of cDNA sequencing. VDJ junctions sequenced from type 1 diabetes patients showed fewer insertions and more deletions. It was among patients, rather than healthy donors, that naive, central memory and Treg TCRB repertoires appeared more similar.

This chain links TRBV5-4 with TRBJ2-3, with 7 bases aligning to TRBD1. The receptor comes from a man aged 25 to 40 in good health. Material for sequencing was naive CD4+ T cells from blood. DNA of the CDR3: TGTGCCAGCAGCTTCCCAGGGGGATCAGATACGCAGTATTTT. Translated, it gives CASSFPGGSDTQYF.